This T cell receptor (beta chain) is drawn from a study of T cells in Graves' hyperthyroidism and ophthalmopathy. Study-wide results and caveats: Ophthalmopathy got predicted by the model a median about six months before its onset. Most thyroid-expanded clonotypes above 0.001 were also found in blood.

The diagnoses drew upon clinical symptoms, serum thyroxine and TRAb, thyroid ultrasound and orbital computed tomography. TCR beta CDR3 regions were amplified from RNA transcripts. Researchers ran a first-round RT-PCR on the TCR CDR3 using the HTBI primer set. MiXCR, applied by TCRdb to the multiplex PCR reads, yields one record per CDR3 protein. This sample has over 450,000 distinct CDR3 sequences, with 13% to 15% found just once. A few counts support this clonotype. Its antigen is unknown. Trimming stripped 0 bases from V and 9 bases from J, with 8 bases between. Germline CDR1 is LGHDT and CDR2 is YNNKEL (reference sequence). The CDR3 spans 13 residues.

This chain joins TRBV3-1 and TRBJ1-4; D gene uncertain. This clonotype was obtained from a woman aged 18 to 35 with Graves' hyperthyroidism. Material: blood. CDR3 nucleotide sequence: TGTGCCAGCAGCCAAGATTCGGGAAAAAAACTGTTTTTT. Amino acids: CASSQDSGKKLFF.